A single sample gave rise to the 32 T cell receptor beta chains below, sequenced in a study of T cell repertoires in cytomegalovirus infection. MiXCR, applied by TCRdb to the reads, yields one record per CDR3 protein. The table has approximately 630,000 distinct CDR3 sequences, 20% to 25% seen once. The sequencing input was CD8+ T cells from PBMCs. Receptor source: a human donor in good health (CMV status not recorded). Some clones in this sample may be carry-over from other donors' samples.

The CDR3 DNA reads TGTGCCAGCACCCCCGGCGGGATCTATGGCTACACCTTC. Its translation: CASTPGGIYGYTF. This chain joins TRBV12-3 or TRBV12-4 and TRBJ1-2; D call uncertain. The length of the CDR3 is 13 residues. V was clipped by 7 bases and J by 4 bases, with 13 bases between them.

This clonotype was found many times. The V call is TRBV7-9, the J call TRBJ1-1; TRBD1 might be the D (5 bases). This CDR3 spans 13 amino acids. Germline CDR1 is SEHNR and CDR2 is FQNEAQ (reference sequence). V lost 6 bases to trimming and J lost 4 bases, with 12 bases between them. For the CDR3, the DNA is TGTGCCAGCAGGGGGGGGGGAATCACTGAAGCTTTCTTT. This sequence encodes CASRGGGITEAFF. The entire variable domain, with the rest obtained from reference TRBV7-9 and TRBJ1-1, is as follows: DTGVSQNPRHKITKRGQNVTFRCDPISEHNRLYWYRQTLGQGPEFLTYFQNEAQLEKSRLLSDRFSAERPKGSFSTLEIQRTEQGDSAMYLCASRGGGITEAFFGQGTRLTVV.

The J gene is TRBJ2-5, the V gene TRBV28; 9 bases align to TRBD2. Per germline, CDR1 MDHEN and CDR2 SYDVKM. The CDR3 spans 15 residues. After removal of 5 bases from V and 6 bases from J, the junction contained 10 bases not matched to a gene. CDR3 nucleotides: TGTGCCAGCAGTCGAATACTTGCGGGGGGGAAGACCCAGTACTTC. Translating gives CASSRILAGGKTQYF. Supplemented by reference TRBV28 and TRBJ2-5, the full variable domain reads DVKVTQSSRYLVKRTGEKVFLECVQDMDHENMFWYRQDPGLGLRLIYFSYDVKMKEKGDIPEGYSVSREKKERFSLILESASTNQTSMYLCASSRILAGGKTQYFGPGTRLLVL.

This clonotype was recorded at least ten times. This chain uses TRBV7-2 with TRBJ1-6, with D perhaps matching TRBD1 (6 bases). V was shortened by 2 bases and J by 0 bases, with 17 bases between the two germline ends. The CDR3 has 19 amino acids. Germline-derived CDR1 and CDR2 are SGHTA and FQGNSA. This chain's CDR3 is CASSLQDSTLSSYNSPLHF. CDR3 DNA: TGTGCCAGCAGCTTACAGGACAGTACGTTGAGCTCCTATAATTCACCCCTCCACTTT.

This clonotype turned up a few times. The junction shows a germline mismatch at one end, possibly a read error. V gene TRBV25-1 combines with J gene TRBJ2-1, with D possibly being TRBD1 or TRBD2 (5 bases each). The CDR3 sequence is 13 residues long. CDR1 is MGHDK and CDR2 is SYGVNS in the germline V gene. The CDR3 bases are TGTGCCAGCAGTGAAGGGACCTACAGTGAGCAGTTCTTC. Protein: CASSEGTYSEQFF.

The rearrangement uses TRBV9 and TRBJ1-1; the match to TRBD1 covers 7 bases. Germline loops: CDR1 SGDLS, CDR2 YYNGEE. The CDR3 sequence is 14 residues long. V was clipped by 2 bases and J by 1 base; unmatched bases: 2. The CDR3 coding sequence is TGTGCCAGCAGCGTGAGGGACAGGAACACTGAAGCTTTCTTT. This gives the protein CASSVRDRNTEAFF.

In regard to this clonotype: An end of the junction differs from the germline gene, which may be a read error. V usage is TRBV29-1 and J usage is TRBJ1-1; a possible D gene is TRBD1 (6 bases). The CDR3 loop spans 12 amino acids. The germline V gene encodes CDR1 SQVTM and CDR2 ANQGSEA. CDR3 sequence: CSVEQGNSEAFF. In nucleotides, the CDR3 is TGCAGCGTTGAACAGGGGAACTCTGAAGCTTTCTTT.

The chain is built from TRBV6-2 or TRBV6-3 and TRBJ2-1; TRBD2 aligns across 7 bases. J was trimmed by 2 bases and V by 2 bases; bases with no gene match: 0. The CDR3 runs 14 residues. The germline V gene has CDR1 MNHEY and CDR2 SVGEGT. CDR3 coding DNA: TGTGCCAGCAGTTACAGCGGGGCCTACAATGAGCAGTTCTTC. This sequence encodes CASSYSGAYNEQFF.

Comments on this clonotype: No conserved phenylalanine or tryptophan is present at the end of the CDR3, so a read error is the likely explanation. The DNA of the CDR3 is TGTGCCAGCAGCTTAGGCGGGGCCTATGGCTACACCATC. Protein: CASSLGGAYGYTI. The chain carries TRBV7-2 and TRBJ1-2; D might be TRBD1 (5 bases). V gave up 1 base and J gave up 4 bases, with 7 bases separating them. CDR3 length equals 13 residues. The germline V gene has CDR1 SGHTA and CDR2 FQGNSA.

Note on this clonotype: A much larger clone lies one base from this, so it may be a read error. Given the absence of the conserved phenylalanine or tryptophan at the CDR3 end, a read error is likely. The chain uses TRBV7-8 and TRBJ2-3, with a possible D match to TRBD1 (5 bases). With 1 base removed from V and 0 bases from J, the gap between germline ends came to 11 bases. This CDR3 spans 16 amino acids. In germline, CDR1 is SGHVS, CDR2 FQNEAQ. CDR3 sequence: CASSLEGAPSTDTQYL. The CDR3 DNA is TGTGCCAGCAGCTTAGAAGGGGCGCCAAGCACAGATACGCAGTATCTT.

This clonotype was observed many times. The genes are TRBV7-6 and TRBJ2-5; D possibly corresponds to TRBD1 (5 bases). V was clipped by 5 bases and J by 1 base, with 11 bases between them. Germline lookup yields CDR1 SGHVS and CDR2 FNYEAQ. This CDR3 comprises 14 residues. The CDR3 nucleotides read TGTGCCAGCAGCACCGGACACGTCCAAGAGACCCAGTACTTC. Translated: CASSTGHVQETQYF.

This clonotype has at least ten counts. The CDR3 loop reads CAISPSPAEGLETQYF. CDR3 DNA sequence: TGTGCCATCAGTCCCTCTCCCGCTGAGGGTTTAGAGACCCAGTACTTC. The V gene is TRBV10-3, the J gene TRBJ2-5; D might be TRBD2 (5 bases). Trimming removed 5 bases at V and 4 bases at J, with 20 bases between. Germline lookup yields CDR1 ENHRY and CDR2 SYGVKD. The CDR3 covers 16 residues.

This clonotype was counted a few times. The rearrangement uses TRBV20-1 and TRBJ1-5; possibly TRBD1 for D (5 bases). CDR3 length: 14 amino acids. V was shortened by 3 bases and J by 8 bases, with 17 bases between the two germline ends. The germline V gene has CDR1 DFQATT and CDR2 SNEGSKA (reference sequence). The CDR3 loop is CSARGRGPREPQHF. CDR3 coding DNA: TGCAGTGCTAGGGGGCGGGGACCGAGGGAGCCCCAGCATTTT.

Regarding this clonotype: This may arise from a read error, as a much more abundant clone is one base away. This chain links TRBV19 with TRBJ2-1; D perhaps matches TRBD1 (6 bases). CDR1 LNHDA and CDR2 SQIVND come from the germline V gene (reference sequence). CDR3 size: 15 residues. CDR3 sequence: CAGRRTVPLYNEQFF. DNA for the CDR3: TGTGCCGGTAGACGGACAGTCCCACTTTACAATGAGCAGTTCTTC. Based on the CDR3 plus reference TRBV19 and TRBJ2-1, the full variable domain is DGGITQSPKYLFRKEGQNVTLSCEQNLNHDAMYWYRQDPGQGLRLIYYSQIVNDFQKGDIAEGYSVSREKKESFPLTVTSAQKNPTAFYLCAGRRTVPLYNEQFFGPGTRLTVL.

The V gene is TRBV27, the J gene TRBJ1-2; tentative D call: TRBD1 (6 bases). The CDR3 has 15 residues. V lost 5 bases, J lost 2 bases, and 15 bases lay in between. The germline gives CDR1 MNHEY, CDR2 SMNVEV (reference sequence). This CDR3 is CASSKAGHSNYGYTF. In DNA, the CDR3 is TGTGCCAGCAGTAAGGCGGGACACTCGAACTATGGCTACACCTTC.

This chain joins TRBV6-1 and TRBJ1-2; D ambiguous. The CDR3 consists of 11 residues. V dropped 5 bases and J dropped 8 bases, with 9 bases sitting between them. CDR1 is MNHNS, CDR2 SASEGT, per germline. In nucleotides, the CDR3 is TGTGCCAGCAGTCGGGGTGACGGCTACACCTTC. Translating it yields CASSRGDGYTF.

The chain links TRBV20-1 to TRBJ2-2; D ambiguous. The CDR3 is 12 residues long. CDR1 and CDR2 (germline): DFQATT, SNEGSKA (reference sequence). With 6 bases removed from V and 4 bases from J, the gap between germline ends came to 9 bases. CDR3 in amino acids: CSAAGPTGELFF. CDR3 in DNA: TGCAGTGCCGCCGGGCCCACCGGGGAGCTGTTTTTT.

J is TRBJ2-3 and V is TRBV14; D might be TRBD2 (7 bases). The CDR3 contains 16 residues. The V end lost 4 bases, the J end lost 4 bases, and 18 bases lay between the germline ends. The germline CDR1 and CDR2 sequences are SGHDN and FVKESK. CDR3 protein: CASSPWGGGPADTQYF. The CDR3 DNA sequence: TGTGCCAGCAGCCCCTGGGGGGGGGGCCCGGCAGATACGCAGTATTTT. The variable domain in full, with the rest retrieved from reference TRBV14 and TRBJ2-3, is EAGVTQFPSHSVIEKGQTVTLRCDPISGHDNLYWYRRVMGKEIKFLLHFVKESKQDESGMPNNRFLAERTGGTYSTLKVQPAELEDSGVYFCASSPWGGGPADTQYFGPGTRLTVL.

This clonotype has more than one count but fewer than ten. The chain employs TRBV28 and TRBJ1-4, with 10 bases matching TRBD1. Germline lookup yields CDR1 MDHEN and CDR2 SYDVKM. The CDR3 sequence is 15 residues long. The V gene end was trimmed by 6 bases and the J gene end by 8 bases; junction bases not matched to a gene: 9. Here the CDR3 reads CASRHQTGGGEKLFF. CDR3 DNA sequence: TGTGCCAGCAGACACCAGACAGGGGGCGGCGAAAAACTGTTTTTT.

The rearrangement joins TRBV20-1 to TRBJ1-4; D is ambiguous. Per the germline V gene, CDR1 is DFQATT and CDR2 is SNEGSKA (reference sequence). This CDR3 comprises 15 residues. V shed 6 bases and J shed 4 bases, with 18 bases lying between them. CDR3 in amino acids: CSALGVAGLNEKLFF. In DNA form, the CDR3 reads TGCAGTGCGCTGGGAGTCGCAGGCCTTAATGAAAAACTGTTTTTT.

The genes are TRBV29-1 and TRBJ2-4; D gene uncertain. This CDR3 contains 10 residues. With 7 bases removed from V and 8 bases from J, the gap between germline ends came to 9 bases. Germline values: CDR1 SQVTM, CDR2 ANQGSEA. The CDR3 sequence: CSAVGDIQYF. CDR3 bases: TGCAGCGCTGTTGGGGACATTCAGTACTTC.

The CDR3 region is CASSQDWWREQFF. The CDR3 coding sequence is TGTGCCAGCAGCCAAGATTGGTGGCGTGAGCAGTTCTTC. The chain combines TRBV14 with TRBJ2-1; D uncertain. The CDR3 length is 13 residues. V was trimmed by 0 bases and J by 9 bases, leaving 9 bases between them. Germline V lookup: CDR1 SGHDN, CDR2 FVKESK. Full variable domain (rest looked up from reference TRBV14 and TRBJ2-1): EAGVTQFPSHSVIEKGQTVTLRCDPISGHDNLYWYRRVMGKEIKFLLHFVKESKQDESGMPNNRFLAERTGGTYSTLKVQPAELEDSGVYFCASSQDWWREQFFGPGTRLTVL.

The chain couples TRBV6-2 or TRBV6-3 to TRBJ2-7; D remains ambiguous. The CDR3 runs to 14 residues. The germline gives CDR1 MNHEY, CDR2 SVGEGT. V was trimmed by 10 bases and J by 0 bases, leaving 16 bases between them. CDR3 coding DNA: TGTGCCACCCTTGAGACGGCTAGCTCCTACGAGCAGTACGTC. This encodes CATLETASSYEQYV.

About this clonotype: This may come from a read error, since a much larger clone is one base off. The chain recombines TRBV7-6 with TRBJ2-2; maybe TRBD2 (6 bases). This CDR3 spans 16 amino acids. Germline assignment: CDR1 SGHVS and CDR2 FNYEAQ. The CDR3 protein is CVSSTWTTANTGELFF. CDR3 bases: TGTGTCAGCAGCACCTGGACTACCGCGAACACCGGGGAGCTGTTTTTT.

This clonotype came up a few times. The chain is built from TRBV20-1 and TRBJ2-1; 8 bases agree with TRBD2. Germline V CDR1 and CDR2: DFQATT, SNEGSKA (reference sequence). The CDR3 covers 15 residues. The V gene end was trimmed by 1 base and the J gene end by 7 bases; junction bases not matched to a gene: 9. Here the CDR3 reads CSARVRLAGQNEQFF. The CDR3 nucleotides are TGCAGTGCTAGAGTACGGCTAGCGGGCCAAAATGAGCAGTTCTTC.

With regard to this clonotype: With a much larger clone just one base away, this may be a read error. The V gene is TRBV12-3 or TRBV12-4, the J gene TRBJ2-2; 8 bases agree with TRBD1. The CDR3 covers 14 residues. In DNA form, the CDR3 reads TGTACCAGCAGGGGGACAGGGAACACCGGGGAGCTGTTTTTT. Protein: CTSRGTGNTGELFF.

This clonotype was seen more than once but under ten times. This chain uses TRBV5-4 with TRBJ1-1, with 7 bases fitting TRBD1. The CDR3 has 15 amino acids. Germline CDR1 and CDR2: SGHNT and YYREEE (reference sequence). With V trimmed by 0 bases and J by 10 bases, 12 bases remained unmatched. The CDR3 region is CASSLAEGAGRGAFF. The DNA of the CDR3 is TGTGCCAGCAGCTTGGCCGAGGGGGCTGGAAGGGGAGCTTTCTTT.

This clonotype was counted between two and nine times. CDR3 nucleotide sequence: TGTGCCAGCAGCTCCGTACTAGCGGGCCCCTTGGAGACCCAGTACTTC. It codes for CASSSVLAGPLETQYF. V usage is TRBV7-9 and J usage is TRBJ2-5; TRBD2 matches at 9 bases. This CDR3 is built from 16 residues. CDR1 and CDR2 from the germline V gene are SEHNR and FQNEAQ (reference sequence). V lost 4 bases to trimming and J lost 5 bases; unmatched junction nucleotides: 11.

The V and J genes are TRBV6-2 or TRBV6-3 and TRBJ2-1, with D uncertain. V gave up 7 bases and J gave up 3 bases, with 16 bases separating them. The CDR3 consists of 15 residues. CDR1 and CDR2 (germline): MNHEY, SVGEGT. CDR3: CASTTGDRIYNEQFF. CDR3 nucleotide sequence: TGTGCCAGCACCACTGGCGATCGAATCTACAATGAGCAGTTCTTC.

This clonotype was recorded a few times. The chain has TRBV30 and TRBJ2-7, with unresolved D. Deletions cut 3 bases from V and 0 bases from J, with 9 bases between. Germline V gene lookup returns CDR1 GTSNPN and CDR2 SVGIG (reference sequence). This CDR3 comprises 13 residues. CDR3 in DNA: TGTGCCTGGAGGTCGAAGACCTCCTACGAGCAGTACTTC. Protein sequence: CAWRSKTSYEQYF.

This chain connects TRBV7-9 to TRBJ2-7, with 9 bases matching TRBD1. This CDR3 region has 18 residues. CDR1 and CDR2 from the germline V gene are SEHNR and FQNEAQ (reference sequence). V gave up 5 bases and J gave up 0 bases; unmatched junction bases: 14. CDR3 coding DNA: TGTGCCAGCAGCCGTCCCGGGACAGGGAACGGTAGCTCCTACGAGCAGTACGTC. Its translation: CASSRPGTGNGSSYEQYV.

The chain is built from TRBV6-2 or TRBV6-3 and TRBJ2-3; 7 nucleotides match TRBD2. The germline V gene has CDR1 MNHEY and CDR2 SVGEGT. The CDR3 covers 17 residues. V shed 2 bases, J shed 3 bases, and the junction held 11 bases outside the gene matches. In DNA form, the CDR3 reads TGTGCCAGCAGTTACCCTCCCTTTCGACTAGCAACAGATACGCAGTATTTT. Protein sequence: CASSYPPFRLATDTQYF.